Each of the 18 T cell receptor beta chains below was sequenced from the same sample in a study of T cells after yellow fever vaccination. One entry per CDR3 protein, called by TCRdb with MiXCR from the 5' RACE reads. The data hold around 350,000 distinct CDR3 sequences, with around 6.5% observed a single time. Sequencing used PBMCs, obtained 5 days after the yellow fever booster vaccination. These receptors all come from a man under 40 who received the YFV17D yellow fever vaccine.

This clonotype came up a few times. This rearrangement joins TRBV18 to TRBJ2-7, with 7 bases identical to TRBD1. Trimming cost V 3 bases and J 2 bases; bases outside gene matches: 1. The CDR3 has 13 residues. Per the germline V gene, CDR1 is KGHSH and CDR2 is LQKENI. The CDR3 loop reads CASSPQGAYEQYF. DNA for the CDR3: TGTGCCAGCTCACCTCAGGGGGCCTACGAGCAGTACTTC.

This clonotype was seen repeatedly, ten times or more. The chain uses TRBV20-1 and TRBJ2-1, with 7 bases identical to TRBD2. Trimming at V came to 0 bases and at J to 5 bases, leaving 28 bases not matched to a gene. CDR1 and CDR2 from the germline V gene are DFQATT and SNEGSKA (reference sequence). This CDR3 spans 22 amino acids. CDR3 region: CSARDLSTHQHRGLVDDNEQFF. The CDR3 nucleotides read TGCAGTGCTAGAGACCTCTCGACCCACCAACACCGAGGACTAGTCGACGACAATGAGCAGTTCTTC.

This clonotype was counted at least ten times. The chain combines TRBV27 with TRBJ2-3, with D possibly matching TRBD2 (6 bases). Trimming stripped 6 bases from V and 6 bases from J, with 19 bases between. The CDR3 totals 15 residues. Germline CDR1 and CDR2: MNHEY and SMNVEV (reference sequence). The CDR3 bases are TGTGCCAGCAGCCAGACTAGTTTTTTTATGGATACGCAGTATTTT. Protein sequence: CASSQTSFFMDTQYF.

This chain's CDR3 is CASSERGQGWNEQFF. The CDR3 nucleotides are TGTGCCAGCAGCGAACGAGGACAGGGGTGGAATGAGCAGTTCTTC. This chain connects TRBV9 to TRBJ2-1; 9 positions match TRBD1. Germline V gene sequence: CDR1 SGDLS, CDR2 YYNGEE. The CDR3 is 15 residues long. Germline trimming cut 3 bases from V and 7 bases from J; bases unmatched to any gene: 8.

The chain carries TRBV6-1 and TRBJ1-2; no firm D call. The germline CDR1 and CDR2 sequences are MNHNS and SASEGT. With 6 bases removed from V and 3 bases from J, the gap between germline ends came to 17 bases. CDR3 length equals 15 residues. CDR3 sequence (DNA): TGTGCCAGCAGCCAACCCCTAGGCAATCACTATGGCTACACCTTC. Its translation is CASSQPLGNHYGYTF.

Ten or more counts support this clonotype. The chain links TRBV20-1 to TRBJ2-1; D is unresolved. Germline V gene sequence: CDR1 DFQATT, CDR2 SNEGSKA (reference sequence). This CDR3 is built from 12 residues. V was clipped by 1 base and J by 8 bases, with 9 bases between them. CDR3 bases: TGCAGTGCTAGAGGTTCGTCGGATGAGCAGTTCTTC. This encodes CSARGSSDEQFF.

The rearrangement uses TRBV5-1 and TRBJ2-7; maybe TRBD2 (6 bases). With 4 bases removed from V and 0 bases from J, the gap between germline ends came to 14 bases. The CDR3 runs to 15 residues. Germline loops: CDR1 SGHRS, CDR2 YFSETQ. The CDR3 reads CASSGRDASSYEQYF. CDR3 DNA: TGCGCCAGCAGCGGGCGGGACGCGAGCTCCTACGAGCAGTACTTC.

The gene calls are TRBV9 and TRBJ1-2, with unresolved D. CDR3 length: 13 residues. V was clipped by 0 bases and J by 4 bases, with 7 bases between them. CDR1 and CDR2 (germline): SGDLS, YYNGEE. The CDR3 sequence is CASSVASTYGYTF. The DNA of the CDR3 is TGTGCCAGCAGCGTAGCTAGCACCTATGGCTACACCTTC. Combining the CDR3 with reference TRBV9 and TRBJ1-2 gives the whole variable domain DSGVTQTPKHLITATGQRVTLRCSPRSGDLSVYWYQQSLDQGLQFLIQYYNGEERAKGNILERFSAQQFPDLHSELNLSSLELGDSALYFCASSVASTYGYTFGSGTRLTVV.

The chain employs TRBV4-2 and TRBJ2-5; TRBD2 matches at 9 bases. The CDR3 loop spans 14 amino acids. Germline V gene sequence: CDR1 LGHNA, CDR2 YNFKEQ. Trimming took 5 bases from V and 5 from J; bases not matched to a gene: 6. The CDR3 is CASSVAGAMETQYF. Here the CDR3 DNA reads TGTGCCAGCAGCGTAGCGGGAGCGATGGAGACCCAGTACTTC.

This chain connects TRBV5-6 to TRBJ2-1; D gene ambiguous. The CDR3 is made up of 15 amino acids. V was shortened by 0 bases and J by 2 bases, with 9 bases between the two germline ends. The germline gives CDR1 SGHDT, CDR2 YYEEEE. CDR3 DNA sequence: TGTGCCAGCAGCTTGGCAGAAAATGCCTACAATGAGCAGTTCTTC. Residues: CASSLAENAYNEQFF.

The J gene is TRBJ2-6, the V gene TRBV20-1; possible D gene TRBD2, 6 bases. Trimming took 3 bases from V and 3 from J, leaving 9 bases between them. Germline V lookup: CDR1 DFQATT, CDR2 SNEGSKA (reference sequence). The CDR3 has 14 amino acids. The CDR3 nucleotides are TGCAGTGCTAGGCAGGGAGGTGGGGCCAACGTCCTGACTTTC. This encodes CSARQGGGANVLTF.

This clonotype was observed a few times. The V and J genes are TRBV7-6 and TRBJ2-7; a weak D match, TRBD2 (5 bases). V was cut by 4 bases and J by 1 base, with 20 bases left in between. In germline, CDR1 is SGHVS, CDR2 FNYEAQ. This CDR3 is built from 17 residues. The CDR3 spells CASSSQKQPGSSYEQYF. The CDR3 DNA follows: TGTGCCAGCAGCTCGCAAAAGCAACCGGGATCTTCCTACGAGCAGTACTTC.

This clonotype was counted at least ten times. This sequence joins TRBV9 and TRBJ2-1; D gene uncertain. Germline-derived CDR1 and CDR2 are SGDLS and YYNGEE. Trimming shortened V by 0 bases and J by 0 bases, and 7 bases separated the two germline ends. This CDR3 is built from 15 residues. CDR3 nucleotide sequence: TGTGCCAGCAGCGTAGCGGCTAGCTCCTACAATGAGCAGTTCTTC. It translates to CASSVAASSYNEQFF.

Many counts were recorded for this clonotype. The V and J genes are TRBV12-3 or TRBV12-4 and TRBJ2-5; 7 nucleotides align to TRBD1. Trimming took 5 bases from V and 5 from J; bases not matched to a gene: 5. The CDR3 loop spans 13 amino acids. The CDR3 reads CASSPYRGETQYF. In DNA, the CDR3 is TGTGCCAGCAGTCCCTACAGGGGCGAGACCCAGTACTTC.

This clonotype was seen repeatedly, ten times or more. This rearrangement joins TRBV5-6 to TRBJ2-3; no clear D. Germline assignment: CDR1 SGHDT and CDR2 YYEEEE. The CDR3 consists of 14 residues. The germline V and J ends were trimmed by 7 bases and 0 bases, with 12 bases remaining between them. CDR3 nucleotides: TGTGCCAGCGGGCTAGTAGGAAGCACAGATACGCAGTATTTT. This sequence encodes CASGLVGSTDTQYF.

The chain links TRBV5-5 to TRBJ2-7; 10 positions match TRBD1. Per the germline V gene, CDR1 is SGHKS and CDR2 is YYEKEE (reference sequence). The V and J ends lost 3 bases and 3 bases, in that order; junction bases with no gene match: 3. This CDR3 spans 14 amino acids. The CDR3 DNA is TGTGCCAGCAGCTCGGACAGGGGGTACTACGAGCAGTACTTC. The encoded protein is CASSSDRGYYEQYF.

This clonotype has at least ten counts. This sequence joins TRBV7-2 and TRBJ2-7, with a weak D call TRBD2 (5 bases). CDR3 size: 13 residues. CDR1 and CDR2 from the germline V gene are SGHTA and FQGNSA. Deletions cut 4 bases from V and 6 bases from J, with 13 bases between. CDR3 nucleotides: TGTGCCAGCAGCTGGCGGGCGCAGTCCGAGCAGTACTTC. It yields the protein CASSWRAQSEQYF.

This clonotype was detected many times. V is TRBV30 and J is TRBJ2-7; 11 bases line up with TRBD2. Germline V lookup: CDR1 GTSNPN, CDR2 SVGIG (reference sequence). J was trimmed by 3 bases and V by 0 bases; bases with no gene match: 7. There are 16 residues in the CDR3. CDR3 region: CAWSVPGLAGNYEQYF. The CDR3 coding sequence is TGTGCCTGGAGTGTCCCCGGACTAGCGGGTAACTACGAGCAGTACTTC.